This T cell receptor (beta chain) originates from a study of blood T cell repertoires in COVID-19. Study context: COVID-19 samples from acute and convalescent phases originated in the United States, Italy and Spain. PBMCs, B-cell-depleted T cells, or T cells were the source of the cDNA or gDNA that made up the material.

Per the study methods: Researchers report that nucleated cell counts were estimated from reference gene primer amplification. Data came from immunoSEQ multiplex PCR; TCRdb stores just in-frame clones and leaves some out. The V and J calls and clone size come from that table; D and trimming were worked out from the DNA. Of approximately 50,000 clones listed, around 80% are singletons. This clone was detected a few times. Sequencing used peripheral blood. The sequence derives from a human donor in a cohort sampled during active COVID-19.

The CDR3, as DNA: TGTGCCAGCAGCGCCGGGACTAGCGACTACGAGCAGTACTTC. Translation: CASSAGTSDYEQYF. V and J are TRBV9 and TRBJ2-7; 10 bases fit TRBD2. Germline V lookup: CDR1 SGDLS, CDR2 YYNGEE. V shed 3 bases, J shed 3 bases, and the junction held 3 bases outside the gene matches. CDR3 length: 14 residues.